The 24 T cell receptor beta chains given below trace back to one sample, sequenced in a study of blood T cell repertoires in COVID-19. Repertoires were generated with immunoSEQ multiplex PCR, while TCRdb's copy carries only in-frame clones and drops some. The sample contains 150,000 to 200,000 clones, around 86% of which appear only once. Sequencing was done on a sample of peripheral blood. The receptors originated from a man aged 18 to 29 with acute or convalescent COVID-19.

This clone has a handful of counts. The CDR3 sequence: CASSKDRSLARYNEQFF. In nucleotides, the CDR3 is TGTGCCAGCAGCAAAGACAGGTCCCTCGCGAGATACAATGAGCAGTTCTTC. V and J are TRBV7-9 and TRBJ2-1; tentative D call: TRBD1 (6 bases). The CDR3 contains 17 residues. Per germline, CDR1 SEHNR and CDR2 FQNEAQ (reference sequence). Trimming took 5 bases from V and 4 from J, leaving 21 bases between them. Looking up the rest from reference TRBV7-9 and TRBJ2-1 gives the full variable domain: DTGVSQNPRHKITKRGQNVTFRCDPISEHNRLYWYRQTLGQGPEFLTYFQNEAQLEKSRLLSDRFSAERPKGSFSTLEIQRTEQGDSAMYLCASSKDRSLARYNEQFFGPGTRLTVL.

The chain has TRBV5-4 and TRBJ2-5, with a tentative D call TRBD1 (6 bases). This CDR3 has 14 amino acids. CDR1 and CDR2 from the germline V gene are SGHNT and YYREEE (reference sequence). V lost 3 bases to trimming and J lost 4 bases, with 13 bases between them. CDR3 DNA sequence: TGTGCCAGCAGCTCTACAGGGACGTTAGAGACCCAGTACTTC. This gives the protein CASSSTGTLETQYF.

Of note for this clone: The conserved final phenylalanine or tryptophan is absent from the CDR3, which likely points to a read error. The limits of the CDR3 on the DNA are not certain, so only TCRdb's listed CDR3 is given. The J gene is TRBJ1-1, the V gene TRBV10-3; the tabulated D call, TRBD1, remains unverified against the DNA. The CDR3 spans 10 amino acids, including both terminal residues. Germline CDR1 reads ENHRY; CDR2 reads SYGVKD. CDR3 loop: CAITCDQWGL.

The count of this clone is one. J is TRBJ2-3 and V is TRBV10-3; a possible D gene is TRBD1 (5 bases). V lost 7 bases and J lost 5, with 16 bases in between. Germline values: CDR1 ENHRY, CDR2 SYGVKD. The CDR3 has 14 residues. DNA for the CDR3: TGTGCCATCAAGTCAGGGTCCTCCTTAGATACGCAGTATTTT. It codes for CAIKSGSSLDTQYF.

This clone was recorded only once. CDR3 coding DNA: TGTGCCAGCAAGCAGCGGGGGAGGGAGACCCAGTACTTC. Residues: CASKQRGRETQYF. The chain carries TRBV6-5 and TRBJ2-5; 8 nucleotides align to TRBD2. The V gene end was trimmed by 7 bases and the J gene end by 5 bases; junction bases not matched to a gene: 6. Germline CDR1 is MNHEY and CDR2 is SVGAGI. The CDR3 covers 13 residues.

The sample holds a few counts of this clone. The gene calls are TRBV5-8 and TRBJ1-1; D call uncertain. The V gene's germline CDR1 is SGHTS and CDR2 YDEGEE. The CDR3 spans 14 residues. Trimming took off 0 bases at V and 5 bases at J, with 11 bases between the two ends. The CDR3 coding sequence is TGTGCCAGCAGCTTGGGACACGGAGGTACTGAAGCTTTCTTT. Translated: CASSLGHGGTEAFF.

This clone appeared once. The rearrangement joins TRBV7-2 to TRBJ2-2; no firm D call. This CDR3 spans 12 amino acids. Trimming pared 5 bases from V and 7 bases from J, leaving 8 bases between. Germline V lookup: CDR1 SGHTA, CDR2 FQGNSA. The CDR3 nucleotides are TGTGCCAGCAGCGCTATCCACGGGGAGCTGTTTTTT. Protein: CASSAIHGELFF.

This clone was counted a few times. CDR3 sequence reads: CASSYQRVVTEAFF. The CDR3, as DNA: TGTGCCAGCAGTTACCAGAGGGTGGTCACTGAAGCTTTCTTT. The chain carries TRBV6-5 and TRBJ1-1; D is unresolved. V lost 2 bases and J lost 4, with 11 bases in between. There are 14 residues in the CDR3. CDR1 is MNHEY, CDR2 SVGAGI, per germline.

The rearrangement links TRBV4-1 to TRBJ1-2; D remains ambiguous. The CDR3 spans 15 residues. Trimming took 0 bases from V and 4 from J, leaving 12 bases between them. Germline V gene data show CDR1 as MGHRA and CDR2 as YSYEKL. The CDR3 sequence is CASSQDTEGGYGYTF. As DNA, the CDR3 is TGCGCCAGCAGCCAAGACACAGAGGGCGGCTATGGCTACACCTTC.

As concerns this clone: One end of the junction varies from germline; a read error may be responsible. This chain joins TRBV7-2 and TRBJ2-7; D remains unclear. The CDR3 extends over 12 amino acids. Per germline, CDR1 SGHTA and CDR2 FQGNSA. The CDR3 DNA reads TGTGCCAGCAGCTTAGCCGGTACGGGTTTCGACTTC. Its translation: CASSLAGTGFDF.

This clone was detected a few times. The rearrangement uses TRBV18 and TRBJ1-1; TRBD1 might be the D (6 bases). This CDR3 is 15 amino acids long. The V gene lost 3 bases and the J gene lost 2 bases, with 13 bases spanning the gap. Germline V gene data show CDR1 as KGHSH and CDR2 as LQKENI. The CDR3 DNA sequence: TGTGCCAGCTCACCTTCGACAGGCGCCAACACTGAAGCTTTCTTT. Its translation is CASSPSTGANTEAFF.

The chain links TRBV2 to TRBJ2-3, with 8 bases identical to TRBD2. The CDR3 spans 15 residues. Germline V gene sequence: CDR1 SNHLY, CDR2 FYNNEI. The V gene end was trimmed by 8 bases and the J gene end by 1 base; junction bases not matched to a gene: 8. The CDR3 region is CASPRGTRGTDTQYF. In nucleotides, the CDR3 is TGTGCCAGCCCTAGGGGGACTAGAGGCACAGATACGCAGTATTTT.

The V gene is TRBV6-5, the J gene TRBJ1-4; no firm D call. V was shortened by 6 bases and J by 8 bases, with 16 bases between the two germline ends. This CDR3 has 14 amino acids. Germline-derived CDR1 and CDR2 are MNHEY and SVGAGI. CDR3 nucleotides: TGTGCCAGCAGCAAACAGTACCGAGGGGAAAAACTGTTTTTT. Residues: CASSKQYRGEKLFF.

Written as DNA, the CDR3 is TGCGCCAGCAGCTTGGGCGGATCCAACTATGGCTACACCTTC. Amino acid sequence: CASSLGGSNYGYTF. The chain carries TRBV5-1 and TRBJ1-2; D unclear. Trimming stripped 0 bases from V and 2 bases from J, with 8 bases between. This CDR3 is 14 amino acids long. In germline, CDR1 is SGHRS, CDR2 YFSETQ.

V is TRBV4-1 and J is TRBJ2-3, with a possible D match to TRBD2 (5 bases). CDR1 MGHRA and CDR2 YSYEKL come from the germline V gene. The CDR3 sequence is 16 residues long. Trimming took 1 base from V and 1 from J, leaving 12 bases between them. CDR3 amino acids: CASSQGYGVGTDTQYF. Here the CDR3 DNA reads TGCGCCAGCAGCCAAGGTTACGGGGTCGGCACAGATACGCAGTATTTT.

This CDR3 reads CASSQDLAGMGYTF. CDR3 DNA sequence: TGTGCCAGCAGCCAAGATTTGGCAGGGATGGGCTACACCTTC. The chain joins TRBV3-1 (or the pseudogene TRBV3-2) to TRBJ1-2; D perhaps matches TRBD1 (5 bases). The CDR3 has 14 amino acids. V was shortened by 0 bases and J by 8 bases, with 13 bases between the two germline ends. Germline assignment: CDR1 LGHDT and CDR2 YNNKEL (reference sequence).

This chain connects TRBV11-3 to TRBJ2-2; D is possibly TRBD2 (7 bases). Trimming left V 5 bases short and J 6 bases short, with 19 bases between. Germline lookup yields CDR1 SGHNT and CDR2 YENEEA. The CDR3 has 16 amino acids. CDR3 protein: CASSAGVQGGSGELFF. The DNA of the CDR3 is TGTGCCAGCAGCGCGGGGGTACAGGGAGGGTCCGGGGAGCTGTTTTTT.

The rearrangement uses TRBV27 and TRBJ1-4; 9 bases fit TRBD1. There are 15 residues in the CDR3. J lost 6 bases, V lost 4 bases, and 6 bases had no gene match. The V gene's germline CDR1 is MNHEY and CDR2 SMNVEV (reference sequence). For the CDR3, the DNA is TGTGCCAGCAGTTCAGCGGGACAGGGCTATGAAAAACTGTTTTTT. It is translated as CASSSAGQGYEKLFF.

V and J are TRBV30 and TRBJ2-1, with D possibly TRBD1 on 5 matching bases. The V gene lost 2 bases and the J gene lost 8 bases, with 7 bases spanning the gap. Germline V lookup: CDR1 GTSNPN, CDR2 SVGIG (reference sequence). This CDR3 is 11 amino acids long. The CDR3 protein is CAWSTGYEQFF. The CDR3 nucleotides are TGTGCCTGGAGTACAGGCTATGAGCAGTTCTTC.

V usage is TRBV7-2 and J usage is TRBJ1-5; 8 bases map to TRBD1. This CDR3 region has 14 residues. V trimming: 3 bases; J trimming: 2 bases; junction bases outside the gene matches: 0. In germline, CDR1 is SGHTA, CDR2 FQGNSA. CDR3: CASSLTGGNQPQHF. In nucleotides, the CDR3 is TGTGCCAGCAGCTTGACAGGGGGCAATCAGCCCCAGCATTTT.

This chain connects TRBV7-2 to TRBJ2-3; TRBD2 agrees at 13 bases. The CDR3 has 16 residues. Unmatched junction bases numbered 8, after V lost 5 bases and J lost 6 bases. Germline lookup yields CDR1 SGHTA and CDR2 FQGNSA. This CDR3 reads CASSLTSGGAGDTQYF. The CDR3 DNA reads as TGTGCCAGCAGCCTTACTAGCGGGGGGGCCGGTGATACGCAGTATTTT.

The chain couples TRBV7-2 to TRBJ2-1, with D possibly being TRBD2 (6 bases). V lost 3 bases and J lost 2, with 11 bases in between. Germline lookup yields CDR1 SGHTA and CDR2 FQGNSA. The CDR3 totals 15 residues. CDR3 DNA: TGTGCCAGCAGCTTGATCGGGGGAACCTACAATGAGCAGTTCTTC. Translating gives CASSLIGGTYNEQFF.

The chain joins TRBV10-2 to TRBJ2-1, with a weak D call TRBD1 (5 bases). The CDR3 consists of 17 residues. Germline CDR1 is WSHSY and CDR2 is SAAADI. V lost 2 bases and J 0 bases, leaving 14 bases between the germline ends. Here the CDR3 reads CASSEGATVVSYNEQFF. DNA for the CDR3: TGCGCCAGCAGTGAGGGGGCGACAGTCGTCTCCTACAATGAGCAGTTCTTC.

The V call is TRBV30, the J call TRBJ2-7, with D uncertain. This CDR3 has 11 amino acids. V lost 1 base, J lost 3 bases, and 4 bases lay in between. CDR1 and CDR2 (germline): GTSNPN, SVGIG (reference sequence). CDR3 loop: CAWSAYYEQYF. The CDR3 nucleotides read TGTGCCTGGAGTGCCTACTACGAGCAGTACTTC.